This entry features one TCR beta chain sequence. Its antigen has not been determined. One base away there is no much larger clone; base qualities are not given. Including cysteine and phenylalanine, the CDR3 has 19 amino acids. Only the CDR3 part of the read is kept: 57 bases, read in frame from the first base. Per the germline V gene, KGHSH is the CDR1 and LQKENI is the CDR2. V is pared back by 2 bases and J by 0 bases, with 22 bases lying between the germline termini. The library was obtained by RT-PCR. Instrument used: Illumina HiSeq 2500. TCRdb cleaned the public reads at Q25 with fastp, built clones with MiXCR and kept in-frame beta chains. For every CDR3 protein sequence, its rows merge into one entry that carries the most common genes and DNA. The sample yields a few hundred thousand distinct CDR3 sequences; 14% were counted once. The ten largest account for over 8.5% of the sample. This sample was included in a study of response to subunit inactivated influenza vaccine (dated by TCRdb to 2017 to 2018). With respect to the entire study: Deep quantitative T cell receptor repertoire profiling was used in the study to track responses to a trivalent subunit inactivated influenza vaccine. Points the paper makes about the study in general: According to the authors, only a limited number of new T cells may be recruited by each seasonal influenza vaccination.

The sample here was PBMCs from blood, taken 11 to 12 days after vaccination. The chain was built from TRBV18 and TRBJ1-1; the D gene is unclear. The sequence was collected from a man aged 50 to 59 who received an inactivated influenza vaccine. Donor details come from another sample of the same person, matched by shared clones. The CDR3 loop reads CASSPTRWQLAPMNTEAFF. The sequence in DNA is TGTGCCAGCTCACCAACACGTTGGCAGTTGGCACCCATGAACACTGAAGCTTTCTTT.